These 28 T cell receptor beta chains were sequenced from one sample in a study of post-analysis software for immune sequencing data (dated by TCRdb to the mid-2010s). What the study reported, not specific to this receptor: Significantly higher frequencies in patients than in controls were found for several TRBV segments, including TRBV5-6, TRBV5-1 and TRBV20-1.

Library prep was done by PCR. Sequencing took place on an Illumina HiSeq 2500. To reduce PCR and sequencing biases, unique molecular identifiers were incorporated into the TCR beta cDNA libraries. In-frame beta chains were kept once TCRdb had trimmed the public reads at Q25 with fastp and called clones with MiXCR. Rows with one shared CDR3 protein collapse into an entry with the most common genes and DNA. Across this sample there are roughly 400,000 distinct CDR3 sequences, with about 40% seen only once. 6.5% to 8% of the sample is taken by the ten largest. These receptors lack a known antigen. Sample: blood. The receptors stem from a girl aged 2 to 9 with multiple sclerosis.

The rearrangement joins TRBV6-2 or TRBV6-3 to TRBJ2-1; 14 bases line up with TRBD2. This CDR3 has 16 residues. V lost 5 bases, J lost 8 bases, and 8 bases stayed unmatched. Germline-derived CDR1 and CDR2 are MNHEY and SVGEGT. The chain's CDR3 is CASSPRTSGRPDEQFF. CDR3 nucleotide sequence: TGTGCCAGCAGTCCGAGGACTAGCGGGAGGCCAGATGAGCAGTTCTTC.

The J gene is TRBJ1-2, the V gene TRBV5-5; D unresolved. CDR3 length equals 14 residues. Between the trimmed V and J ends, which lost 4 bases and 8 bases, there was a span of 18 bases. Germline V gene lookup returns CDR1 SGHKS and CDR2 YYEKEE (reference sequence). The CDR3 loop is CASSPRLTRTGYTF. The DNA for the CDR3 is TGTGCCAGCAGCCCTCGTCTCACTAGGACCGGCTACACCTTC.

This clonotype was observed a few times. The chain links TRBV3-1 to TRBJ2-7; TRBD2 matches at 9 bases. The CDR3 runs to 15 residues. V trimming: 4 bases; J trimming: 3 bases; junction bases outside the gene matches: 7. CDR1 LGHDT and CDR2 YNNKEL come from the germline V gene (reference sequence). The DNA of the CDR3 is TGTGCCAGCAGCCGCAGAGCGGGGGGCAGCTACGAGCAGTACTTC. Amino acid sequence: CASSRRAGGSYEQYF.

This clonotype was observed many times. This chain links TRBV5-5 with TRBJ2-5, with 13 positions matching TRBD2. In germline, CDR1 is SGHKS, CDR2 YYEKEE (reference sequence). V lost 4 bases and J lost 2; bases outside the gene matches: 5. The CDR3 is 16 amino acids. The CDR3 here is CASSTGLAGAQETQYF. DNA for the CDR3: TGTGCCAGCAGCACCGGACTAGCGGGGGCTCAAGAGACCCAGTACTTC.

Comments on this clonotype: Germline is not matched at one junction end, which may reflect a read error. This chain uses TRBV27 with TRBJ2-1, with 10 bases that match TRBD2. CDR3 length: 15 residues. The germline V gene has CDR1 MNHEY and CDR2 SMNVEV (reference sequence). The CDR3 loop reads CASSFVAGGSDEQFF. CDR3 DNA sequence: TGTGCTAGCAGTTTCGTAGCGGGAGGATCGGATGAGCAGTTCTTC.

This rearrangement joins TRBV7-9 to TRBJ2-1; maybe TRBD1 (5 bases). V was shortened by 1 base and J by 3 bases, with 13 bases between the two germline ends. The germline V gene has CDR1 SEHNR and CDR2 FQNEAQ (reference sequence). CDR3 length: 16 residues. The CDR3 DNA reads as TGTGCCAGCAGCTTAGAGGCACAGGCTGGCTACAATGAGCAGTTCTTC. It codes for CASSLEAQAGYNEQFF.

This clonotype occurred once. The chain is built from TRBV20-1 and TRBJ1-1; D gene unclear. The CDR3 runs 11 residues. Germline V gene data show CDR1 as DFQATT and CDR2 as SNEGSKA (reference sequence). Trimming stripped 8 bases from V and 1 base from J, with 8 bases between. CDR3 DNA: TGCAGTCCGAGCTGGAACACTGAAGCTTTCTTT. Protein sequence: CSPSWNTEAFF.

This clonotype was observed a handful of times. Here the CDR3 reads CASSQVSRGHGAFF. The CDR3 DNA sequence: TGCGCCAGCAGCCAAGTAAGCAGGGGGCACGGAGCTTTCTTT. The rearrangement uses TRBV4-1 and TRBJ1-1, with TRBD1 identical over 8 bases. Per germline, CDR1 MGHRA and CDR2 YSYEKL. Trimming at V came to 1 base and at J to 10 bases, leaving 8 bases not matched to a gene. This CDR3 is built from 14 residues.

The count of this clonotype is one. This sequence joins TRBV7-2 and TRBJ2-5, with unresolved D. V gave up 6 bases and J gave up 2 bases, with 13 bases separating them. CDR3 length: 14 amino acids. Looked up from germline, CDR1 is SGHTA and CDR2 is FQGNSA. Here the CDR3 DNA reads TGTGCCAGCAGTCCCTGGTGGGGTCAAGAGACCCAGTACTTC. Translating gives CASSPWWGQETQYF.

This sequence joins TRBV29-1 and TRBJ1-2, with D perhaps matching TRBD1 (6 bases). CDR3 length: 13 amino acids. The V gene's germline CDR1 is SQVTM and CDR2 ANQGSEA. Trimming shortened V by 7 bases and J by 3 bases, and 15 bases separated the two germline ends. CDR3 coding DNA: TGCAGCGACCGGGGGGGCAGGGACTATGGCTACACCTTC. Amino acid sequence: CSDRGGRDYGYTF.

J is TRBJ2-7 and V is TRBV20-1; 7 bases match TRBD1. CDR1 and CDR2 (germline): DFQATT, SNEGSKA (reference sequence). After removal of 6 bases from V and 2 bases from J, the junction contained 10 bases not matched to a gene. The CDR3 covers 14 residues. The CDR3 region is CSASGTAHPYEQYF. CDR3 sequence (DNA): TGCAGTGCCAGTGGGACAGCGCATCCCTACGAGCAGTACTTC.

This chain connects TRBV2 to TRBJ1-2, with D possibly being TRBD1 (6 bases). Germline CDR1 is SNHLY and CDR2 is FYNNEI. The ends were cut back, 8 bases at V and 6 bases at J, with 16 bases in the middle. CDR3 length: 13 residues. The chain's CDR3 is CASRPDSDNGYTF. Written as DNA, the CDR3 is TGTGCCAGCCGCCCGGACAGCGACAATGGCTACACCTTC.

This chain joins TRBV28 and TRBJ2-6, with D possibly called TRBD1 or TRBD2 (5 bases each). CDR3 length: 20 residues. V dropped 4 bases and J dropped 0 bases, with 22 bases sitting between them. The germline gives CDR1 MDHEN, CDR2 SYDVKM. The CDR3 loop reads CASSSSNWDRQSSGANVLTF. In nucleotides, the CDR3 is TGTGCCAGCAGTTCATCTAACTGGGACCGCCAGAGCTCTGGGGCCAACGTCCTGACTTTC.

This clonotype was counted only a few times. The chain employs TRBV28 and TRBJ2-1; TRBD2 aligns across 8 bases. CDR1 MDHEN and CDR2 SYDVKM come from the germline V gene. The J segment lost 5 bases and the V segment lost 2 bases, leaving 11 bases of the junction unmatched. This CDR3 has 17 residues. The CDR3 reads CASSLAGSGRPNNEQFF. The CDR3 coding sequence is TGTGCCAGCAGTTTAGCGGGAAGCGGGAGACCCAACAATGAGCAGTTCTTC.

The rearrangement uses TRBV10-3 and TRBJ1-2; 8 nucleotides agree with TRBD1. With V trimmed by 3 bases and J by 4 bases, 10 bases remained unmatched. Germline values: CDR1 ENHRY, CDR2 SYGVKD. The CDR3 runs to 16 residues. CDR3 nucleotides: TGTGCCATCAGTGATTTCCCGGACAGGGAAATCTATGGCTACACCTTC. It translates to CAISDFPDREIYGYTF.

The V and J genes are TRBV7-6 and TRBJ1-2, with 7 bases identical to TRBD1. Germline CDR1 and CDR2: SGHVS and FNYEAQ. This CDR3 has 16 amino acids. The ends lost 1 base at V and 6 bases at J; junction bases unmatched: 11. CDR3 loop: CASSLEGAGGLDGYTF. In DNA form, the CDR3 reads TGTGCCAGCAGCTTAGAAGGGGCAGGGGGTCTTGATGGCTACACCTTC.

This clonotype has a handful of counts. The CDR3 sequence: CASGKGIEGHEQFF. CDR3 DNA sequence: TGCGCCAGCGGGAAGGGTATAGAGGGCCATGAGCAGTTCTTC. The V gene is TRBV5-1, the J gene TRBJ2-1, with a tentative D call TRBD2 (5 bases). The germline V gene encodes CDR1 SGHRS and CDR2 YFSETQ. Trimming cost V 7 bases and J 8 bases, with 19 bases left between them. The CDR3 runs 14 residues.

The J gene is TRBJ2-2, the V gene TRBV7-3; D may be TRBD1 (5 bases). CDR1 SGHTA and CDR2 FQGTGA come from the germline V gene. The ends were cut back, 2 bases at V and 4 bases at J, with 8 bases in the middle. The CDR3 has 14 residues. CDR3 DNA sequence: TGTGCCAGCAGCTTAGTAGGGGCCACCGGGGAGCTGTTTTTT. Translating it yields CASSLVGATGELFF.

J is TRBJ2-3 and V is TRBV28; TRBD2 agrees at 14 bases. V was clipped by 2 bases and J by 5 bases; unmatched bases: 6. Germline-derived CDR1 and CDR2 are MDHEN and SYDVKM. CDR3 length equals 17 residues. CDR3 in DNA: TGTGCCAGCAGTTTAGCGACTAGCGGGAGGGCCAGAGATACGCAGTATTTT. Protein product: CASSLATSGRARDTQYF.

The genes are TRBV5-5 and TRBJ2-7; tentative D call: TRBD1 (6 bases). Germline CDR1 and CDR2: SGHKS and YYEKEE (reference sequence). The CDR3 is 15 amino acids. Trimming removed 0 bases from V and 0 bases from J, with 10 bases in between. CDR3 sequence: CASSLGQDHSYEQYF. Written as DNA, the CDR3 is TGTGCCAGCAGCTTGGGACAGGATCACTCCTACGAGCAGTACTTC.

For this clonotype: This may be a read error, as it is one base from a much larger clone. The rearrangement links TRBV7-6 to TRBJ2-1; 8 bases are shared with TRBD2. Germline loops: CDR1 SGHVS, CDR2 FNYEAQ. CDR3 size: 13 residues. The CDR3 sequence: CANSSAGAGEQFF. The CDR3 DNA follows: TGTGCCAACAGCTCAGCGGGGGCTGGAGAGCAGTTCTTC.

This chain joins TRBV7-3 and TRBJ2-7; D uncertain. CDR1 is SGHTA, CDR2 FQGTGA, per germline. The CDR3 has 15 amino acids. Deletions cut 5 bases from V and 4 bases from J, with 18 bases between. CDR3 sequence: CASSDRTRPQYEQYF. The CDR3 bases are TGTGCCAGCAGCGATCGGACGCGGCCCCAATACGAGCAGTACTTC.

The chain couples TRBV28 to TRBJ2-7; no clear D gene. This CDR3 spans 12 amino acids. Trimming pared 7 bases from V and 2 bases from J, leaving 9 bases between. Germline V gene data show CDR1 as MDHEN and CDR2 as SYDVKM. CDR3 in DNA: TGTGCCAGCAATCGGAAGACCTACGAGCAGTACTTC. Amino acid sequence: CASNRKTYEQYF.

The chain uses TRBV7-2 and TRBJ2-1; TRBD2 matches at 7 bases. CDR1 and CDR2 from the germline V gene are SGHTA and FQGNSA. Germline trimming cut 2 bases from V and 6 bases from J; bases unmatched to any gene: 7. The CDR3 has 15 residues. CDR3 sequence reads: CASSLLAASSNEQFF. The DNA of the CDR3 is TGTGCCAGCAGCTTACTAGCGGCCTCGAGCAATGAGCAGTTCTTC.

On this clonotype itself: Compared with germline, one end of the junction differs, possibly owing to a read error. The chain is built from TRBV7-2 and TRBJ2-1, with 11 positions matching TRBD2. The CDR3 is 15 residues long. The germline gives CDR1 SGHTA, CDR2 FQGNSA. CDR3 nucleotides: TGTGCCAGCAGCGCCACTAGCGGGAGTTGGAATGGGCAGTTCTTC. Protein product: CASSATSGSWNGQFF.

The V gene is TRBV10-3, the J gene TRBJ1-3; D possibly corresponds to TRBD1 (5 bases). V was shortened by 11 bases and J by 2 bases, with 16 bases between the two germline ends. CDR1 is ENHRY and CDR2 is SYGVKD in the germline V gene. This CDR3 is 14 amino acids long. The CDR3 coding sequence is TGTGCCGCCTCGAGGGGTTTCACTGGAAACACCATATATTTT. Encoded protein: CAASRGFTGNTIYF.

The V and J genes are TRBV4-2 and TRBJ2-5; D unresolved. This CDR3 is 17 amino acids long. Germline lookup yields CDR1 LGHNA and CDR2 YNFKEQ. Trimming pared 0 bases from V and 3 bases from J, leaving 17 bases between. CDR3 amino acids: CASSQDPPSWEEETQYF. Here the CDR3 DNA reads TGTGCCAGCAGCCAAGATCCCCCCAGCTGGGAAGAAGAGACCCAGTACTTC.

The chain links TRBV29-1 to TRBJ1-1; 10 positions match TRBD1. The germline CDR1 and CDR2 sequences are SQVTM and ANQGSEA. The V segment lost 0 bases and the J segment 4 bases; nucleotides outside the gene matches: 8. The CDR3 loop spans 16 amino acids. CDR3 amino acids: CSVEDLSGQGSTEAFF. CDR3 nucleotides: TGCAGCGTTGAAGATCTTTCGGGACAGGGGAGCACTGAAGCTTTCTTT.